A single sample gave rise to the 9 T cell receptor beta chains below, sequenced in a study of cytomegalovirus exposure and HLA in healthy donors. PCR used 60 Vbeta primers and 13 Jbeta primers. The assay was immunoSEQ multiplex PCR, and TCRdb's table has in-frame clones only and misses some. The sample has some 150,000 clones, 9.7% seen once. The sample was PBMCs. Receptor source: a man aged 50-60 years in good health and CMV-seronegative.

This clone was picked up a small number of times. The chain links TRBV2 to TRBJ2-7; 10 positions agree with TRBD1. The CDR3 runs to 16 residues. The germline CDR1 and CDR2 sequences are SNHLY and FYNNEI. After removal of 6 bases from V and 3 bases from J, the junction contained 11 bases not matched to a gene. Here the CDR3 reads CASRNAGQGIHYEQYF. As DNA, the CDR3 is TGTGCCAGCAGGAACGCGGGACAGGGGATTCACTACGAGCAGTACTTC.

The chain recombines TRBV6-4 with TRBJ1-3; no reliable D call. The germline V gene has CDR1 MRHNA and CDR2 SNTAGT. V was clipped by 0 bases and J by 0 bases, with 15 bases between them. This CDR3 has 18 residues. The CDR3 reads CASSDSRNIQCSGNTIYF. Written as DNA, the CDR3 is TGTGCCAGCAGTGACTCGAGGAACATCCAATGCTCTGGAAACACCATATATTTT.

In DNA form, the CDR3 reads TGTGCCAGCAGCGGACATAACCAACCCTACGAGCAGTACTTC. It codes for CASSGHNQPYEQYF. This rearrangement joins TRBV28 to TRBJ2-7, with D perhaps TRBD1 (5 bases). V was cut by 6 bases and J by 2 bases, with 14 bases left in between. This CDR3 comprises 14 residues. Germline CDR1 and CDR2: MDHEN and SYDVKM.

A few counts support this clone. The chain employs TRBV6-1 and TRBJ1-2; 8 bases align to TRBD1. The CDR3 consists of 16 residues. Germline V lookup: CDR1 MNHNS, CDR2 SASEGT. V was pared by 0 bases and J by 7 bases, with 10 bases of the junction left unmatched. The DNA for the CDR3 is TGTGCCAGCAGTGAAGCGGGGGGACAGGACCTCCGTGGCTACACCTTC. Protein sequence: CASSEAGGQDLRGYTF.

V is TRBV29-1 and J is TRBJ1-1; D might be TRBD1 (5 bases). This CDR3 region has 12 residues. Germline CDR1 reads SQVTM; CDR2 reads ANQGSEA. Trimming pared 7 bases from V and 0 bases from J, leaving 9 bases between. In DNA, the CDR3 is TGCAGCGCTGGCAGGGTGAACACTGAAGCTTTCTTT. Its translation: CSAGRVNTEAFF.

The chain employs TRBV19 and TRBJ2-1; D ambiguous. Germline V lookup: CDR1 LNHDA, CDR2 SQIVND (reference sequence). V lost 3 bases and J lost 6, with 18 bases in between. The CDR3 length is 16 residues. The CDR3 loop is CASSIVSIGARNEQFF. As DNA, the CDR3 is TGTGCCAGTAGTATCGTAAGTATCGGTGCGCGCAATGAGCAGTTCTTC.

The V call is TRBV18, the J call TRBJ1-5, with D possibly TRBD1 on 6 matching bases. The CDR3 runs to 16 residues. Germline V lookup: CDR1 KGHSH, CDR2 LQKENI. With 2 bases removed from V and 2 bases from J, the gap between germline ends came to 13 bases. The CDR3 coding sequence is TGTGCCAGCTCACCATCGACAGGAGAGGGCAATCAGCCCCAGCATTTT. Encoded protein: CASSPSTGEGNQPQHF.

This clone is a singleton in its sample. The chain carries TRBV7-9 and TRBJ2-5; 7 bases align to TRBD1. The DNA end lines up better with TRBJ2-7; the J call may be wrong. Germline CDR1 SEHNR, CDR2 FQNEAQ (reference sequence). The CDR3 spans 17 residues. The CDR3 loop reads CASSSPPDRAATYEQYF. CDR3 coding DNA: TGTGCCAGCAGCTCCCCCCCCGACAGGGCGGCCACCTACGAGCAGTACTTC.

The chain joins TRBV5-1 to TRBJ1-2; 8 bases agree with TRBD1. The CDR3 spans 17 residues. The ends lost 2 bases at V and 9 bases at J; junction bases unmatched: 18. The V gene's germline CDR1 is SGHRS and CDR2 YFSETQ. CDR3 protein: CASSFNAAGGAEMSYTF. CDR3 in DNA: TGCGCCAGCAGCTTTAATGCGGCAGGGGGCGCTGAAATGAGCTACACCTTC.